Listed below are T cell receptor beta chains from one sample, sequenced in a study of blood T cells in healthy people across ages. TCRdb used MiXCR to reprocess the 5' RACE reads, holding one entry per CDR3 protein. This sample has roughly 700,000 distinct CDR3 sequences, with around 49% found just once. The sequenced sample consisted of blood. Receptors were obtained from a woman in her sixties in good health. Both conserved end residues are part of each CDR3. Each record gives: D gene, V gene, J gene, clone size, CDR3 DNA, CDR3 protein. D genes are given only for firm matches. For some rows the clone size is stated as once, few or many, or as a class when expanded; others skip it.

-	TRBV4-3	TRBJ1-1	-	TGCGCCAGCAGCCAAAAAAGTGGGGGATCTGAAGCTTTCTTT	CASSQKSGGSEAFF
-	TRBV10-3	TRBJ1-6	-	TGTGCCATCAGGACTAGCTCCTATAATTCACCCCTCCACTTT	CAIRTSSYNSPLHF
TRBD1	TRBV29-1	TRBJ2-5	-	TGCAGCGTTGTTCGGGACAGATACAATGAGCAGTACTTC	CSVVRDRYNEQYF
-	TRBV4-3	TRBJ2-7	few	TGCGCCAGCAGCTACAATGCGGCGGGGTACCACGAGCAGTACTTC	CASSYNAAGYHEQYF
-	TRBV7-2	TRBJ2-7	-	TGTGCCAGCAGCTGGGGCGGGAACACCTACGAGCAGTACTTC	CASSWGGNTYEQYF
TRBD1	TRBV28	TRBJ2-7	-	TGTGCCAGCAGTTCTTTACCGGGACAGGGGGGAGGCGACTTAACCTACGAGCAGTACTTC	CASSSLPGQGGGDLTYEQYF
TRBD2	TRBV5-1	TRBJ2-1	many	TGTGCCAGCAGCTTTGGACTAGCGGGAGATAATGAGCAGTTCTTC	CASSFGLAGDNEQFF
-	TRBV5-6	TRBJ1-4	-	TGTGCCAGCAGCTTGAGGGGGGCGACCGCTAATGAAAAACTGTTTTTT	CASSLRGATANEKLFF
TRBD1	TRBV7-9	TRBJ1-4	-	TGTGCCAGCAGCTTAGTCCCACAGGGGCGGGAAAAACTGTTTTTT	CASSLVPQGREKLFF
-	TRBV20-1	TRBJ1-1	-	TGCAGTGCCTTTTACGGGGATACTGAAGCTTTCTTT	CSAFYGDTEAFF
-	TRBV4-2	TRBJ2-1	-	TGTGCCAGCAGCCAAGTGGGTAGCGCGATTAGCAATGAGCAGTTCTTC	CASSQVGSAISNEQFF
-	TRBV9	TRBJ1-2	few	TGTGCCAGCAGCGTAGGGGTTAGGGTTTCGGATGGCTACACCTTC	CASSVGVRVSDGYTF